This T cell receptor beta chain was identified in a study of CD8+CD57+ T cells in acquired aplastic anemia. Those patients picked for sequencing had displayed CD8+CD57+ cell expansion on flow cytometry. The table lists this clonotype with a few counts. The V end was cut by 8 bases, the J end by 3 bases, with 8 bases between. CDR1 MDHEN and CDR2 SYDVKM come from the germline V gene. There are 11 residues in the CDR3. It was genomic DNA that served as the template for profiling TCR beta VDJ and CDR3. One entry per CDR3 protein, called by TCRdb with MiXCR from the reads. Of approximately 470,000 distinct CDR3 sequences in the sample, roughly a third are singletons; the top ten hold 0.75% to 0.95%.

The J gene is TRBJ2-7, the V gene TRBV28; D gene uncertain. This receptor was obtained from a human donor with aplastic anemia. What was sequenced was sorted CD4+, CD8+, or CD8+CD57+ T cells (not recorded which) from PBMCs. This chain's CDR3 is CASAISYEQYF. In nucleotides, the CDR3 is TGTGCCAGCGCCATTAGCTACGAGCAGTACTTC.